This T cell receptor beta chain was captured in a study of cytotoxic CD8 clonotypes in ibrutinib-treated CLL. About this clone itself: Its antigen is unidentified.

TCR beta library input comprised around 2 micrograms of genomic DNA from cryopreserved PBMCs. Study conclusions and caveats: Sampling time points were not equivalent between sustained-remission and progressing patients.

CDR3 size: 15 residues. V trimming: 6 bases; J trimming: 4 bases; junction bases outside the gene matches: 10. CDR1 and CDR2 from the germline V gene are LNHNV and YYDKDF (reference sequence). Data came from immunoSEQ multiplex PCR; TCRdb stores just in-frame clones and leaves some out. The sample yields around 330,000 clones, around 66% seen once. The sequencing here drew on PBMCs, taken after 36 months of ibrutinib treatment. The receptor was derived from a human donor with chronic lymphocytic leukemia. The chain carries TRBV15 and TRBJ2-5; TRBD2 matches at 8 bases. The CDR3 region is CATRGGAGATETQYF. CDR3 nucleotides: TGTGCCACCAGGGGAGGAGCGGGGGCCACAGAGACCCAGTACTTC. Looking up the rest from reference TRBV15 and TRBJ2-5 gives the full variable domain: DAMVIQNPRYQVTQFGKPVTLSCSQTLNHNVMYWYQQKSSQAPKLLFHYYDKDFNNEADTPDNFQSRRPNTSFCFLDIRSPGLGDTAMYLCATRGGAGATETQYFGPGTRLLVL.